Described below is a single TCR beta chain sequence and its context. Produced via immunoSEQ multiplex PCR; TCRdb's table is partial and in-frame only. The data show about 320,000 clones, 86% seen once. The data are from a study of Ad26.COV2.S vaccination and SARS-CoV-2 variants. Across the study: Donor was one of the participants in the Ad26.COV2.S arm of the COV1001 trial.

Unmatched junction bases numbered 7, after V lost 4 bases and J lost 4 bases. Per the germline V gene, CDR1 is SEHNR and CDR2 is FQNEAQ (reference sequence). This CDR3 contains 15 residues. This sample's treatment: 19 received Ad26.COV2.S at low or high dose, single or two shots; several received placebo; per-sample allocation not given. Sampling was performed 63 days after the first vaccine or placebo injection. This chain joins TRBV7-9 and TRBJ1-2, with 9 bases lining up with TRBD1. The receptor comes from a person between 18 and 65 years old who received the Ad26.COV2.S COVID-19 vaccine or a placebo. Sequencing used peripheral blood, obtained in a trial of Ad26.COV2.S vaccine versus placebo. The CDR3 region has the DNA TGTGCCAGCAGCTCACAGGGGGCTATGAGCTATGGCTACACCTTC. Its translation: CASSSQGAMSYGYTF. The full variable domain, its missing parts supplied by reference TRBV7-9 and TRBJ1-2, is DTGVSQNPRHKITKRGQNVTFRCDPISEHNRLYWYRQTLGQGPEFLTYFQNEAQLEKSRLLSDRFSAERPKGSFSTLEIQRTEQGDSAMYLCASSSQGAMSYGYTFGSGTRLTVV.